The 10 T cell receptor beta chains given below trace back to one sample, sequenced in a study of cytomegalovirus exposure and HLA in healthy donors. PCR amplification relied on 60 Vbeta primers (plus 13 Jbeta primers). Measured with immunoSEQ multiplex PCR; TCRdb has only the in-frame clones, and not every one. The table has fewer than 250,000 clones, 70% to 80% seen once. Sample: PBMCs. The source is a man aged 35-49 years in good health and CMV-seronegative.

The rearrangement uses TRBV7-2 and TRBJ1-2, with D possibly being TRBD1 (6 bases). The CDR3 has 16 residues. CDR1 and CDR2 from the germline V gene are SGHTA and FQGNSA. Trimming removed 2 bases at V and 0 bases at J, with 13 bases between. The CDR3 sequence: CASSLSAGEANYGYTF. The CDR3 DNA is TGTGCCAGCAGCTTATCGGCAGGGGAAGCTAACTATGGCTACACCTTC.

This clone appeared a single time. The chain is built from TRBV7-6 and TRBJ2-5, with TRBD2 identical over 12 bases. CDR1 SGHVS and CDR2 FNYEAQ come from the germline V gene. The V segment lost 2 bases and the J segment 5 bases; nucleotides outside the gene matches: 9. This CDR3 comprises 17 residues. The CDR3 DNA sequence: TGTGCCAGCAGCTTATGGCTAGCGGGAGGGGAGTGGGAGACCCAGTACTTC. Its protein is CASSLWLAGGEWETQYF.

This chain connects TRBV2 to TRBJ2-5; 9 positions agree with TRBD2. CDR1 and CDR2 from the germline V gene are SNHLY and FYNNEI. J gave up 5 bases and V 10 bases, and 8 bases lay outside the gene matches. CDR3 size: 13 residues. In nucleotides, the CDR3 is TGTGCCACCTCTCTAGCGGGGTGGGAGACCCAGTACTTC. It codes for CATSLAGWETQYF. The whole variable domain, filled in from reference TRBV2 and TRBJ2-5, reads EPEVTQTPSHQVTQMGQEVILRCVPISNHLYFYWYRQILGQKVEFLVSFYNNEISEKSEIFDDQFSVERPDGSNFTLKIRSTKLEDSAMYFCATSLAGWETQYFGPGTRLLVL.

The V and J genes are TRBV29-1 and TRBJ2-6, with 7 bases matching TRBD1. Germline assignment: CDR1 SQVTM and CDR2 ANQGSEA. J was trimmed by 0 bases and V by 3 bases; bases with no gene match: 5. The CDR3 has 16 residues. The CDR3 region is CSVEGDSYSGANVLTF. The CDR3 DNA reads TGCAGCGTTGAGGGGGACAGCTACTCTGGGGCCAACGTCCTGACTTTC.

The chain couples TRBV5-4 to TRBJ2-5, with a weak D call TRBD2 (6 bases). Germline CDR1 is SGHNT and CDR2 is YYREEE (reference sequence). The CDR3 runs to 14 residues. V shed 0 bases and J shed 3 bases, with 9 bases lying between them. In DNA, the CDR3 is TGTGCCAGCAGCTTGGGGGGGGATAAAGAGACCCAGTACTTC. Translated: CASSLGGDKETQYF.

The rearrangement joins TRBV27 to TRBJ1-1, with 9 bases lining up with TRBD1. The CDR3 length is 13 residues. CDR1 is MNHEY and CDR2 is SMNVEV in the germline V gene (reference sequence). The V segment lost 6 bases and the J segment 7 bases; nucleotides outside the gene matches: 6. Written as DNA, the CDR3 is TGTGCCAGCAGCACCCCGGGACAGGGTGAAGCTTTCTTT. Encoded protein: CASSTPGQGEAFF.

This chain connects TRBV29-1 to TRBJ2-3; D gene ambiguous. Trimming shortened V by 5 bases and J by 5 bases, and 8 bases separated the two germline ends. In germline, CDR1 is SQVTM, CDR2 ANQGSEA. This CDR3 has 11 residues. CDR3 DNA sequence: TGCAGCGTTTCTCGAGTAGATACGCAGTATTTT. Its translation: CSVSRVDTQYF.

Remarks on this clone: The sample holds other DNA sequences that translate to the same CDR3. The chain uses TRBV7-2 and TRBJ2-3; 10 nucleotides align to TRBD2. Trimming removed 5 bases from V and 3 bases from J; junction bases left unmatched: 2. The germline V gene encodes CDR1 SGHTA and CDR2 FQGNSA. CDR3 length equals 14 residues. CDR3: CASSRLAGTDTQYF. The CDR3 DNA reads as TGTGCCAGCAGCCGACTAGCGGGTACAGATACGCAGTATTTT.

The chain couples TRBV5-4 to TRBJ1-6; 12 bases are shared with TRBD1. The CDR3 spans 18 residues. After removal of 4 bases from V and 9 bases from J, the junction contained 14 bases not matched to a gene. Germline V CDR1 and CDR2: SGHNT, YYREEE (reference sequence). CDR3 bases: TGTGCCAGCAGCCCTCCGGGGACAGGGGGCCTACCCGGTTCACCCCTCCACTTT. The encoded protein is CASSPPGTGGLPGSPLHF.

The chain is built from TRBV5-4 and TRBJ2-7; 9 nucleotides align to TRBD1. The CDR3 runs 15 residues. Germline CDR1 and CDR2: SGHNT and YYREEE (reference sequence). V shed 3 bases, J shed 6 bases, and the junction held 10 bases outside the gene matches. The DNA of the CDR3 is TGTGCCAGCAGCTCCGCCGGGACAGGGTCTCGCGAGCAGTACTTC. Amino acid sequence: CASSSAGTGSREQYF.